These 26 T cell receptor beta chains were sequenced from one sample in a study of T-cell memory formation after mild COVID-19. TCRdb re-derived calls from the 5' RACE reads in MiXCR, one entry per CDR3 protein. The table includes 300,000 to 350,000 distinct CDR3 sequences, more than 13% detected once. Sample: PBMCs or a T cell subset sorted from them (not recorded which). The receptor source for this set is a man in his late teens or twenties who had mild COVID-19 (a few samples of this study predate the infection). Cell type and time point are not known.

This clonotype showed up many times. The rearrangement uses TRBV5-1 and TRBJ2-3, with 11 bases aligning to TRBD2. CDR3 length equals 16 residues. Unmatched junction bases numbered 11, after V lost 4 bases and J lost 7 bases. Germline CDR1 and CDR2: SGHRS and YFSETQ. This CDR3 reads CASSETLTSGEHTQYF. The CDR3 bases are TGCGCCAGCAGCGAGACACTGACTAGCGGGGAGCATACGCAGTATTTT.

The chain links TRBV9 to TRBJ2-1; tentative D call: TRBD2 (6 bases). This CDR3 has 14 residues. Trimming removed 0 bases from V and 4 bases from J, with 8 bases in between. Germline V gives CDR1 SGDLS, CDR2 YYNGEE. The CDR3 sequence: CASSVGEVYNEQFF. The CDR3 region has the DNA TGTGCCAGCAGCGTAGGGGAGGTATACAATGAGCAGTTCTTC. The full variable domain, its missing parts supplied by reference TRBV9 and TRBJ2-1, is DSGVTQTPKHLITATGQRVTLRCSPRSGDLSVYWYQQSLDQGLQFLIQYYNGEERAKGNILERFSAQQFPDLHSELNLSSLELGDSALYFCASSVGEVYNEQFFGPGTRLTVL.

In this sample, this clonotype turned up a few times. The rearrangement links TRBV6-2 or TRBV6-3 to TRBJ2-2; D is perhaps TRBD1 or TRBD2 (6 bases each). Germline lookup yields CDR1 MNHEY and CDR2 SVGEGT. The CDR3 loop spans 16 amino acids. The germline V and J ends were trimmed by 2 bases and 6 bases, with 16 bases remaining between them. CDR3 nucleotides: TGTGCCAGCAGTTACGTCGGGGGCCCGACCGCCGGGGAGCTGTTTTTT. This sequence encodes CASSYVGGPTAGELFF.

This clonotype was seen a handful of times. This chain links TRBV5-5 with TRBJ1-6; D may be TRBD1 (5 bases). Looked up from germline, CDR1 is SGHKS and CDR2 is YYEKEE (reference sequence). This CDR3 has 15 residues. V was shortened by 3 bases and J by 7 bases, with 14 bases between the two germline ends. As DNA, the CDR3 is TGTGCCAGCAGCTCTCCGGGGGAGCCCAATTCACCCCTCCACTTT. Translating gives CASSSPGEPNSPLHF.

The chain uses TRBV6-2 or TRBV6-3 and TRBJ2-7; D is unresolved. The germline V gene has CDR1 MNHEY and CDR2 SVGEGT. V lost 8 bases and J lost 3, with 11 bases in between. The CDR3 runs 12 residues. CDR3 coding DNA: TGTGCCAGCGGTGGGTTCGTCTACGAGCAGTACTTC. Its translation: CASGGFVYEQYF.

This sequence joins TRBV20-1 and TRBJ1-4, with a possible D match to TRBD1 (6 bases). Per the germline V gene, CDR1 is DFQATT and CDR2 is SNEGSKA (reference sequence). This CDR3 region has 14 residues. V gave up 0 bases and J gave up 9 bases, with 14 bases separating them. Written as DNA, the CDR3 is TGCAGTGCTAGAGATAACAGGGCAGGGAAAAAACTGTTTTTT. Translation: CSARDNRAGKKLFF.

This clonotype came up a few times. The V gene is TRBV6-6, the J gene TRBJ1-5, with D perhaps TRBD1 (5 bases). In germline, CDR1 is MNHNY, CDR2 SVGAGI (reference sequence). The CDR3 has 15 amino acids. Trimming took 0 bases from V and 2 from J, leaving 8 bases between them. CDR3: CASSYSGGGNQPQHF. In DNA form, the CDR3 reads TGTGCCAGCAGTTACTCGGGGGGAGGCAATCAGCCCCAGCATTTT.

With regard to this clonotype: At one boundary the junction diverges from the germline segment, which might be a read error. The V call is TRBV2, the J call TRBJ2-3, with a tentative D call TRBD1 (5 bases). The germline gives CDR1 SNHLY, CDR2 FYNNEI. The CDR3 is made up of 15 amino acids. In DNA, the CDR3 is TGTTCCAGCGACGGACACAAAAACCGACCAGATACGCAGTATTTT. The encoded protein is CSSDGHKNRPDTQYF.

The chain employs TRBV29-1 and TRBJ2-6, with D maybe TRBD2 (5 bases). Germline V CDR1 and CDR2: SQVTM, ANQGSEA. V lost 6 bases and J lost 0, with 9 bases in between. This CDR3 is 14 amino acids long. The CDR3 region has the DNA TGCAGCGTACCGGGGAGCTCTGGGGCCAACGTCCTGACTTTC. This gives the protein CSVPGSSGANVLTF.

This clonotype showed up just a few times. The chain carries TRBV20-1 and TRBJ2-7; 8 nucleotides match TRBD1. CDR1 is DFQATT, CDR2 SNEGSKA, per germline (reference sequence). Trimming took 3 bases from V and 4 from J; bases not matched to a gene: 8. CDR3 length: 14 residues. The CDR3 region has the DNA TGCAGTGCTAGGTTCCGGGACAGGATTTACGAGCAGTACTTC. Protein sequence: CSARFRDRIYEQYF.

V and J are TRBV5-1 and TRBJ2-3, with a possible D match to TRBD1 (6 bases). This CDR3 has 14 residues. CDR1 and CDR2 from the germline V gene are SGHRS and YFSETQ. The V and J ends lost 5 bases and 4 bases respectively, with 14 bases between them. In nucleotides, the CDR3 is TGCGCCAGCAGGACCGGGACACCCCCAGATACGCAGTATTTT. It is translated as CASRTGTPPDTQYF.

There are a few counts of this clonotype. The rearrangement joins TRBV29-1 to TRBJ2-3; TRBD1 matches at 10 bases. J was trimmed by 1 base and V by 3 bases; bases with no gene match: 1. This CDR3 is 14 amino acids long. The V gene's germline CDR1 is SQVTM and CDR2 ANQGSEA. The CDR3 DNA is TGCAGCGTTGACGGGACAGGGGGCACAGATACGCAGTATTTT. Translating it yields CSVDGTGGTDTQYF.

This clonotype showed up just once. The V gene is TRBV12-5, the J gene TRBJ2-6, with D possibly being TRBD1 (6 bases). With 4 bases removed from V and 0 bases from J, the gap between germline ends came to 13 bases. Per the germline V gene, CDR1 is LGHNT and CDR2 is FRNRAP. There are 17 residues in the CDR3. The CDR3 loop reads CASGWGHLASGANVLTF. The CDR3 bases are TGTGCTAGTGGTTGGGGACACCTGGCCTCTGGGGCCAACGTCCTGACTTTC.

A few counts support this clonotype. The V call is TRBV6-5, the J call TRBJ1-2, with TRBD1 as a possible D gene (5 bases). V shed 0 bases and J shed 4 bases, with 12 bases lying between them. Germline loops: CDR1 MNHEY, CDR2 SVGAGI. The CDR3 spans 15 residues. The DNA for the CDR3 is TGTGCCAGCAGTTACTCACGACAGCCTACCTATGGCTACACCTTC. Translation: CASSYSRQPTYGYTF.

This clonotype was counted only a few times. The chain joins TRBV4-3 to TRBJ1-2; 7 nucleotides match TRBD1. V was pared by 6 bases and J by 7 bases, with 5 bases of the junction left unmatched. The CDR3 consists of 12 residues. Germline V lookup: CDR1 LGHNA, CDR2 YSLEER. The DNA for the CDR3 is TGCGCCAGCAGGGGCCCAGGGGGTGGCTACACCTTC. Translating gives CASRGPGGGYTF.

This clonotype showed up just a few times. V is TRBV10-1 and J is TRBJ2-1, with 9 nucleotides matching TRBD1. CDR1 and CDR2 (germline): WNHNN, SYGVQD (reference sequence). J gave up 4 bases and V 4 bases, and 2 bases lay outside the gene matches. The CDR3 is 14 residues long. CDR3 bases: TGCGCCAGCAGTGCCGGGACAGGGTACAATGAGCAGTTCTTC. Protein sequence: CASSAGTGYNEQFF.

This sequence joins TRBV5-1 and TRBJ1-2; D gene unclear. Germline V gene data show CDR1 as SGHRS and CDR2 as YFSETQ. Trimming cost V 4 bases and J 3 bases, with 16 bases left between them. The CDR3 is 15 amino acids. The CDR3 protein is CASSPSAGDDYGYTF. In DNA form, the CDR3 reads TGCGCCAGCAGCCCTAGCGCTGGGGATGACTATGGCTACACCTTC.

This clonotype was recorded many times. V usage is TRBV7-8 and J usage is TRBJ1-2; D remains ambiguous. The CDR3 loop spans 15 amino acids. The germline V and J ends were trimmed by 0 bases and 7 bases, with 15 bases remaining between them. Germline CDR1 SGHVS, CDR2 FQNEAQ. The DNA for the CDR3 is TGTGCCAGCAGCTTAGCGGCAGGCACGTATCCTGGCTACACCTTC. Encoded protein: CASSLAAGTYPGYTF. The full variable domain, completed using reference TRBV7-8 and TRBJ1-2, is GAGVSQSPRYKVAKRGQDVALRCDPISGHVSLFWYQQALGQGPEFLTYFQNEAQLDKSGLPSDRFFAERPEGSVSTLKIQRTQQEDSAVYLCASSLAAGTYPGYTFGSGTRLTVV.

The chain carries TRBV12-3 or TRBV12-4 and TRBJ1-2, with a tentative D call TRBD1 (5 bases). CDR3 length: 14 residues. V was trimmed by 2 bases and J by 3 bases, leaving 10 bases between them. CDR3 nucleotides: TGTGCCAGCAGTTTAACGCAGGGTGACTATGGCTACACCTTC. Encoded protein: CASSLTQGDYGYTF.

This clonotype was recorded a few times. The chain's CDR3 is CASSPGEQTGLNEKLFF. Written as DNA, the CDR3 is TGTGCCAGCAGCCCCGGCGAACAGACAGGATTGAACGAAAAACTGTTTTTT. V and J are TRBV7-9 and TRBJ1-4; D may be TRBD1 (6 bases). Germline values: CDR1 SEHNR, CDR2 FQNEAQ (reference sequence). The length of the CDR3 is 17 residues. V lost 5 bases and J lost 8, with 24 bases in between.

The chain recombines TRBV27 with TRBJ1-5; possibly TRBD1 for D (5 bases). Between the trimmed V and J ends, which lost 3 bases and 7 bases, there was a span of 10 bases. CDR3 length: 13 amino acids. Germline V gene lookup returns CDR1 MNHEY and CDR2 SMNVEV (reference sequence). CDR3: CASSFGGEQPQHF. DNA for the CDR3: TGTGCCAGCAGTTTTGGGGGAGAACAGCCCCAGCATTTT.

This clonotype showed up just a few times. The chain carries TRBV21-1 and TRBJ2-1; the D call TRBD2 from the table was never checked on the DNA. TRBV21-1 is tagged as a pseudogene. CDR3 size: 16 residues. For the CDR3, the DNA is TGTGCCAGCAGCTTGCCCGTAGCGGGGGGGCGCAATGAGCAGTTCTTC. Translating gives CASSLPVAGGRNEQFF.

The genes are TRBV6-6 and TRBJ1-2; 11 bases line up with TRBD1. The J segment lost 1 base and the V segment lost 8 bases, leaving 3 bases of the junction unmatched. Germline CDR1 reads MNHNY; CDR2 reads SVGAGI (reference sequence). This CDR3 region has 14 residues. The DNA for the CDR3 is TGTGCCAGCGGACAGGGGGCGCATAACTATGGCTACACCTTC. Protein: CASGQGAHNYGYTF.

The rearrangement joins TRBV5-5 to TRBJ2-5; D is undetermined. From germline, CDR1 is SGHKS and CDR2 YYEKEE (reference sequence). There are 12 residues in the CDR3. Deletions cut 4 bases from V and 4 bases from J, with 8 bases between. The DNA of the CDR3 is TGTGCCAGCAGCCGGACGGCAGAGACCCAGTACTTC. It codes for CASSRTAETQYF. Complete variable domain (other parts from reference TRBV5-5 and TRBJ2-5): DAGVTQSPTHLIKTRGQQVTLRCSPISGHKSVSWYQQVLGQGPQFIFQYYEKEERGRGNFPDRFSARQFPNYSSELNVNALLLGDSALYLCASSRTAETQYFGPGTRLLVL.

In its sample, this clonotype was seen many times. The V gene is TRBV6-5, the J gene TRBJ2-1; tentatively, D is TRBD1 (5 bases). The germline V and J ends were trimmed by 5 bases and 8 bases, with 13 bases remaining between them. This CDR3 region has 13 residues. Germline values: CDR1 MNHEY, CDR2 SVGAGI. The CDR3 reads CASSPPGLDEQFF. Here the CDR3 DNA reads TGTGCCAGCAGTCCCCCAGGGTTGGATGAGCAGTTCTTC.

This clonotype has ten or more counts. A read error may produce the germline difference seen at one junction end. The chain employs TRBV2 and TRBJ2-5, with 8 nucleotides matching TRBD2. Per germline, CDR1 SNHLY and CDR2 FYNNEI. This CDR3 has 15 residues. This CDR3 is CASTEQAGGVETQYF. DNA of the CDR3: TGTGCCAGCACTGAACAGGCGGGGGGAGTCGAGACCCAGTACTTC.